The rows below give T cell receptor beta chains drawn from one sample of a study of shared clonotypes between healthy human individuals. Libraries were prepared by immunoSEQ multiplex PCR; TCRdb keeps only in-frame clonotypes and omits some of them. The sample holds 2 million to 2.5 million clones, 85% to 95% seen once. What was sequenced was naive CD4+ T cells sorted from blood. These receptors originate from a man aged 18 to 35 in good health. Both conserved end residues are part of each CDR3. Each record gives: D gene, J gene, V gene, clone size, CDR3 DNA, CDR3 protein. D genes are given only for firm matches. Rows may omit the clone size; those that give it use once, few, many or a size class.

>TRBD2|TRBJ2-7|TRBV25-1|few
TGTGCCAGCAGTGAACTAGCGGGAGCCTACGAGCAGTACTTC
CASSELAGAYEQYF
>TRBD2|TRBJ2-1|TRBV10-1|.
TGCGCCAGCAGAACGACTAGCGGCAGAAACAATGAGCAGTTCTTC
CASRTTSGRNNEQFF
>.|TRBJ1-5|TRBV28|.
TGTGCCAGCAGTCATGACAGGATGATTAATCAGCCCCAGCATTTT
CASSHDRMINQPQHF
>.|TRBJ1-1|TRBV7-9|once
TGTGCCAGCAGCTTAGCGACTCCGGTTGACACTGAAGCTTTCTTT
CASSLATPVDTEAFF
>.|TRBJ2-6|TRBV7-9|.
TGTGCCAGCAGCCTGGAGGGGCCAGCGGGGGCCAACGTCCTGACTTTC
CASSLEGPAGANVLTF
>.|TRBJ1-4|TRBV19|.
TGTGCCAGTAGTATCGGCAGGGCCTCGGAAAAACTGTTTTTT
CASSIGRASEKLFF
>.|TRBJ2-2|TRBV5-6|.
TGTGCCAGCAGCTCCCCTTCCACCGGGGAGCTGTTTTTT
CASSSPSTGELFF
>TRBD1|TRBJ1-5|TRBV19|.
TGTGCCAGTATTTGGGGACAGGAACGAGGTCAGCCCCAGCATTTT
CASIWGQERGQPQHF
>TRBD1|TRBJ2-7|TRBV6-5|once
TGTGCCAGCAGTTACCGCCGGGACAGAACCTACGAGCAGTACTTC
CASSYRRDRTYEQYF
>.|TRBJ1-2|TRBV19|.
TGTGCCAGTAGTATACTAGGCAGGGGCGCAGGAGGACATGGCTACACCTTC
CASSILGRGAGGHGYTF
>TRBD1|TRBJ2-7|TRBV7-7|.
TGTGCTAGCAGCCCCGGGACAGGGTCCTACGAGCAGTACTTC
CASSPGTGSYEQYF
>TRBD1|TRBJ1-2|TRBV9|.
TGTGCCAGCAGCCCGACAGGGGAAGGCTATGGCTACACCTTC
CASSPTGEGYGYTF
>.|TRBJ1-2|TRBV6-5|.
TGTGCCAGCAGTTCCCGACCGGGACGAGCTAACTATGGCTACACCTTC
CASSSRPGRANYGYTF
>TRBD2|TRBJ2-5|TRBV2|.
TGTGCCAGCAGATTACTAGCGGGGGTGGAGACCCAGTACTTC
CASRLLAGVETQYF
>TRBD1|TRBJ2-2|TRBV30|once
TGTGCCTGGAGTAAGGACAGGGGTGACACCGGGGAGCTGTTTTTT
CAWSKDRGDTGELFF
>.|TRBJ1-1|TRBV5-1|.
TGCGCCAGCAGCGCGGGAAGTCAGGGAGTGGGAGCTTTCTTT
CASSAGSQGVGAFF
>.|TRBJ1-2|TRBV5-6|.
TGTGCCAGCAGCTTGACCCAGGACAGAGGCGAATTC
CASSLTQDRGEF
>.|TRBJ1-6|TRBV5-1|.
TGCGCCAGCAGCACAGGGCTATCGGATTCACCCCTCCACTTT
CASSTGLSDSPLHF
>.|TRBJ2-3|TRBV2|.
TGTGCCAGCAACTCAGAGGTGACAGATACGCAGTATTTT
CASNSEVTDTQYF
>.|TRBJ2-7|TRBV6-1|.
TGTGCCAGCAGGGACCCTCGGGACTTCTCCTACGAGCAGTACTTC
CASRDPRDFSYEQYF
>.|TRBJ2-5|TRBV19|.
TGTGCCAGTAGTATAAGGGAACAAGAGACCCAGTACTTC
CASSIREQETQYF
>TRBD1|TRBJ1-5|TRBV5-6|.
TGTGCCAGCAGCTTGGGGACAGGTTGGAGCAATCAGCCCCAGCATTTT
CASSLGTGWSNQPQHF
>.|TRBJ1-1|TRBV30|.
TGTGCCTGGACCGACTGGGGAGGGAACACTGAAGCTTTCTTT
CAWTDWGGNTEAFF
>TRBD1|TRBJ2-2|TRBV2|.
TGTGCCAGCAGTGTCACAGGGGTCGGCACCGGGGAGCTGTTTTTT
CASSVTGVGTGELFF
>TRBD1|TRBJ1-2|TRBV30|once
TGTGCCTGGAGTGCCGGGACAGACAAGGAGGGCTACACCTTC
CAWSAGTDKEGYTF
>.|TRBJ1-2|TRBV5-1|.
TGCGCCAGCAGCGCGGCAAGGGGACTCTATGGCTACACCTTC
CASSAARGLYGYTF
>TRBD2|TRBJ2-5|TRBV7-2|once
TGTGCCAGCAGCTTACAAGCGGGAGAGGAGACCCAGTACTTC
CASSLQAGEETQYF
>.|TRBJ1-2|TRBV11-2|.
TGTGCCAGCAGCGCAGTGGTCTATGGCTACACCTTC
CASSAVVYGYTF
>TRBD1|TRBJ2-7|TRBV7-2|.
TGTGCCAGCAGCTCCACCGGGACAGGGGCCTACGAGCAGTACTTC
CASSSTGTGAYEQYF
>.|TRBJ1-1|TRBV11-2|.
TGTGCCAGCAGCTCTTACGGGGTCAGAATCAGCGGCAGGTTT
CASSSYGVRISGRF
>TRBD1|TRBJ2-5|TRBV10-3|.
TGTGCCATGAGGGCCTCTGGACAGGGGAGTGAGACCCAGTACTTC
CAMRASGQGSETQYF
>TRBD1|TRBJ1-4|TRBV15|.
TGTGCCACCAGCAGAGGCGGTGGACAGGGGGAAGGAAAACTGTTTTTT
CATSRGGGQGEGKLFF
>TRBD1|TRBJ2-7|TRBV30|.
TGTGCCTGGATCCCGGGACAGGGTCCCTACGAGCAGTACTTC
CAWIPGQGPYEQYF
>TRBD1|TRBJ2-3|TRBV14|once
TGTGCCAGCAGCCACATAACCCGGGACAGAAACACAGATACGCAGTATTTT
CASSHITRDRNTDTQYF
>TRBD1|TRBJ1-4|TRBV2|.
TGTGCCAGCAGTGAACGGGACAGGGCGCGTGAAAAACTGTTTTTT
CASSERDRAREKLFF
>TRBD2|TRBJ2-7|TRBV7-9|.
TGTGCCAGCAGCTTAGCGGGAGGGGCCTACGAGCAGTACTTC
CASSLAGGAYEQYF
>TRBD1|TRBJ2-7|TRBV6-5|.
TGTGCCAGCAGCTACCCTGTGGGACAGGGAACCTACGAGCAGTACTTC
CASSYPVGQGTYEQYF
>.|TRBJ2-1|TRBV5-6|.
TGTGCCAGCAGCTTTAGATGGGAGCCCTACAATGAGCAGTTCTTC
CASSFRWEPYNEQFF
>.|TRBJ1-3|TRBV7-9|many
TGTGCCAGCAGCTTAGAAGGTTTCAGACTCTCTGGAAACACCATATATTTT
CASSLEGFRLSGNTIYF
>TRBD1|TRBJ1-3|TRBV30|.
TGTGCCTGGCACAGGATCGGGACAGGGGGCGCTGGAAACACCATATATTTT
CAWHRIGTGGAGNTIYF
>.|TRBJ2-5|TRBV7-2|once
TGTGCCAGCCGGGTATTGGGAGAGACCCAGTACTTC
CASRVLGETQYF
>TRBD1|TRBJ2-7|TRBV15|once
TGTGCCACCAGCCCTAGACAGGGGAACTACGAGCAGTACTTC
CATSPRQGNYEQYF
>.|TRBJ2-3|TRBV25-1|.
TGTGCCAGCTCCCGTGTGGCAGGGCAAGGAGATACGCAGTATTTT
CASSRVAGQGDTQYF
>.|TRBJ2-7|TRBV6-5|.
TGTGCCAGCAAGGCCCCCTTCCGCTCCTACGAGCAGTACTTC
CASKAPFRSYEQYF
>.|TRBJ2-2|TRBV2|.
TGTGCCATACAAACCCACGGGTTCCTGAACACCGGGGAGCTGTTTTTT
CAIQTHGFLNTGELFF